The next 28 T cell receptor beta chains were all read from a single sample in a study of blood T cell repertoires in COVID-19. The repertoire was sequenced with immunoSEQ multiplex PCR; TCRdb's copy has only in-frame clones and lacks some. The sample shows approximately 150,000 clones, over 80% of them seen only once. The source material was peripheral blood. The origin of the receptors is a woman aged 55-70 years who had recovered from COVID-19.

The chain carries TRBV4-3 and TRBJ2-1; tentative D call: TRBD1 (6 bases). Trimming shortened V by 3 bases and J by 10 bases, and 22 bases separated the two germline ends. Per the germline V gene, CDR1 is LGHNA and CDR2 is YSLEER. This CDR3 has 16 amino acids. The CDR3 protein is CASSHPDPGVLGEQFF. CDR3 DNA sequence: TGCGCCAGCAGCCATCCGGATCCAGGGGTACTAGGCGAGCAGTTCTTC.

This rearrangement joins TRBV5-1 to TRBJ2-5; D is undetermined. The V end was cut by 1 base, the J end by 2 bases, with 9 bases between. The CDR3 is made up of 14 amino acids. The V gene's germline CDR1 is SGHRS and CDR2 YFSETQ. CDR3 in amino acids: CASSLQSDQETQYF. CDR3 DNA sequence: TGCGCCAGCAGCTTGCAGTCCGATCAAGAGACCCAGTACTTC.

This sequence joins TRBV7-2 and TRBJ2-5; 7 positions match TRBD1. The CDR3 has 15 residues. In germline, CDR1 is SGHTA, CDR2 FQGNSA. V gave up 5 bases and J gave up 1 base; unmatched junction bases: 7. CDR3 amino acids: CASSPGTAFQETQYF. DNA of the CDR3: TGTGCCAGCAGCCCTGGGACAGCCTTCCAAGAGACCCAGTACTTC.

The rearrangement uses TRBV5-1 and TRBJ2-3; unclear D gene. The germline V gene has CDR1 SGHRS and CDR2 YFSETQ. Deletions cut 3 bases from V and 4 bases from J, with 9 bases between. CDR3 size: 13 residues. The CDR3 nucleotides are TGCGCCAGCAGCTGGCAATGGTCAGATACGCAGTATTTT. It encodes CASSWQWSDTQYF.

CDR3 bases: TGTGCCAGCAGCCCGTCGGGGGGTTCAGATACGCAGTATTTT. Protein: CASSPSGGSDTQYF. The rearrangement joins TRBV9 to TRBJ2-3, with 7 bases that match TRBD2. Germline V lookup: CDR1 SGDLS, CDR2 YYNGEE. Trimming took 4 bases from V and 4 from J; bases not matched to a gene: 6. There are 14 residues in the CDR3. The full variable domain, completed using reference TRBV9 and TRBJ2-3, is DSGVTQTPKHLITATGQRVTLRCSPRSGDLSVYWYQQSLDQGLQFLIQYYNGEERAKGNILERFSAQQFPDLHSELNLSSLELGDSALYFCASSPSGGSDTQYFGPGTRLTVL.

CDR3 nucleotide sequence: TGTGCCAGCAGCGTAGGGCTAGCGGCAGATACGCAGTATTTT. Its translation is CASSVGLAADTQYF. The genes are TRBV9 and TRBJ2-3; 7 bases fit TRBD2. The CDR3 totals 14 residues. Germline trimming cut 0 bases from V and 4 bases from J; bases unmatched to any gene: 2. Germline CDR1 reads SGDLS; CDR2 reads YYNGEE.

V is TRBV6-6 and J is TRBJ2-7, with a tentative D call TRBD1 (6 bases). V was cut by 5 bases and J by 12 bases, with 26 bases left in between. This CDR3 region has 15 residues. The germline gives CDR1 MNHNY, CDR2 SVGAGI (reference sequence). The CDR3 nucleotides read TGTGCCAGCAGTCCTGACAGGACCCCTCCTCGGGGTTGGTACTTC. Translation: CASSPDRTPPRGWYF.

There are a few counts of this clone. V gene TRBV7-3 combines with J gene TRBJ1-2, with D possibly matching TRBD1 (5 bases). V dropped 5 bases and J dropped 6 bases, with 16 bases sitting between them. The CDR3 runs to 14 residues. Germline V gives CDR1 SGHTA, CDR2 FQGTGA. The CDR3 is CASSPNPRDDGYTF. The CDR3, as DNA: TGTGCCAGCAGCCCCAACCCCAGGGATGATGGCTACACCTTC.

The rearrangement uses TRBV4-1 and TRBJ2-5, with a possible D match to TRBD1 (6 bases). CDR1 and CDR2 (germline): MGHRA, YSYEKL. The CDR3 covers 15 residues. V was trimmed by 3 bases and J by 5 bases, leaving 16 bases between them. The DNA for the CDR3 is TGCGCCAGCAGCCAGTACCAGTTGGGGGCCGAGACCCAGTACTTC. It codes for CASSQYQLGAETQYF.

This clone was counted only a few times. V and J are TRBV27 and TRBJ2-2, with unresolved D. The V gene lost 4 bases and the J gene lost 4 bases, with 7 bases spanning the gap. The CDR3 totals 13 residues. Per germline, CDR1 MNHEY and CDR2 SMNVEV (reference sequence). CDR3 in amino acids: CASSSSTTGELFF. The DNA of the CDR3 is TGTGCCAGCAGTTCGAGTACCACCGGGGAGCTGTTTTTT.

The J gene is TRBJ1-2, the V gene TRBV29-1; D unclear. The CDR3 has 12 amino acids. Germline V gene lookup returns CDR1 SQVTM and CDR2 ANQGSEA. Trimming pared 3 bases from V and 1 base from J, leaving 6 bases between. Written as DNA, the CDR3 is TGCAGCGTTGATAGCGTTAACTATGGCTACACCTTC. Translated, it gives CSVDSVNYGYTF. The full variable domain, rest sourced from reference TRBV29-1 and TRBJ1-2, is SAVISQKPSRDICQRGTSLTIQCQVDSQVTMMFWYRQQPGQSLTLIATANQGSEATYESGFVIDKFPISRPNLTFSTLTVSNMSPEDSSIYLCSVDSVNYGYTFGSGTRLTVV.

The V call is TRBV5-4, the J call TRBJ2-5, with 13 bases identical to TRBD2. The germline gives CDR1 SGHNT, CDR2 YYREEE (reference sequence). The V gene end was trimmed by 4 bases and the J gene end by 5 bases; junction bases not matched to a gene: 8. This CDR3 is built from 16 residues. The CDR3 loop reads CASSNPTSGGAETQYF. Here the CDR3 DNA reads TGTGCCAGCAGCAACCCTACTAGCGGGGGGGCCGAGACCCAGTACTTC.

This chain joins TRBV7-2 and TRBJ2-7; 11 bases align to TRBD1. Looked up from germline, CDR1 is SGHTA and CDR2 is FQGNSA. The CDR3 runs to 14 residues. The ends lost 5 bases at V and 7 bases at J; junction bases unmatched: 7. CDR3 nucleotide sequence: TGTGCCAGCAGCCCCCGGGGACAGGGGGTGGAGCAGTACTTC. As protein: CASSPRGQGVEQYF.

This clone was picked up a small number of times. This chain uses TRBV11-2 with TRBJ2-1; 14 nucleotides agree with TRBD2. The CDR3 is made up of 19 amino acids. The germline V gene encodes CDR1 SGHAT and CDR2 FQNNGV. With V trimmed by 5 bases and J by 0 bases, 9 bases remained unmatched. The CDR3 protein is CASSHGLAGGSSSYNEQFF. CDR3 DNA sequence: TGTGCCAGCAGCCACGGACTAGCGGGGGGTTCAAGCTCCTACAATGAGCAGTTCTTC.

The CDR3 sequence is CSVEPAGGSTDTQYF. The CDR3, as DNA: TGCAGCGTTGAACCAGCGGGGGGGTCCACAGATACGCAGTATTTT. The chain combines TRBV29-1 with TRBJ2-3, with 10 positions matching TRBD2. With V trimmed by 2 bases and J by 2 bases, 4 bases remained unmatched. The CDR3 extends over 15 amino acids. CDR1 is SQVTM, CDR2 ANQGSEA, per germline.

The rearrangement joins TRBV9 to TRBJ1-5, with 7 bases that match TRBD1. CDR1 SGDLS and CDR2 YYNGEE come from the germline V gene. This CDR3 contains 14 residues. Unmatched junction bases numbered 5, after V lost 4 bases and J lost 4 bases. The CDR3 DNA reads as TGTGCCAGCAGCATGGGACAGCTAAATCAGCCCCAGCATTTT. Translated: CASSMGQLNQPQHF.

The V and J genes are TRBV30 and TRBJ1-3; D gene uncertain. With 3 bases removed from V and 0 bases from J, the gap between germline ends came to 3 bases. Per germline, CDR1 GTSNPN and CDR2 SVGIG (reference sequence). CDR3 length: 12 amino acids. The CDR3 loop reads CAWRSSGNTIYF. The CDR3 bases are TGTGCCTGGAGGAGCTCTGGAAACACCATATATTTT.

This chain uses TRBV7-2 with TRBJ2-7; D call uncertain. The CDR3 length is 15 residues. The V end was cut by 5 bases, the J end by 3 bases, with 17 bases between. The V gene's germline CDR1 is SGHTA and CDR2 FQGNSA. The CDR3 here is CASSLEAIQNYEQYF. DNA for the CDR3: TGTGCCAGCAGCCTAGAGGCTATACAGAACTACGAGCAGTACTTC.

This chain joins TRBV30 and TRBJ1-2; TRBD1 might be the D (5 bases). There are 15 residues in the CDR3. Germline CDR1 is GTSNPN and CDR2 is SVGIG (reference sequence). Trimming cost V 1 base and J 5 bases, with 17 bases left between them. The CDR3 spells CAWSGGPAGLYGYTF. The DNA of the CDR3 is TGTGCCTGGAGTGGGGGCCCCGCAGGGTTGTATGGCTACACCTTC.

The genes are TRBV6-6 and TRBJ1-2; a weak D match, TRBD1 (5 bases). V lost 5 bases and J lost 8, with 18 bases in between. Germline values: CDR1 MNHNY, CDR2 SVGAGI (reference sequence). The CDR3 spans 14 residues. This chain's CDR3 is CASSPLGGVDGYTF. In DNA, the CDR3 is TGTGCCAGCAGTCCGTTAGGAGGGGTCGACGGCTACACCTTC.

The J gene is TRBJ2-5, the V gene TRBV7-2; unclear D gene. CDR1 and CDR2 from the germline V gene are SGHTA and FQGNSA. V was shortened by 4 bases and J by 0 bases, with 3 bases between the two germline ends. The CDR3 contains 12 residues. The CDR3 protein is CASSSYQETQYF. Written as DNA, the CDR3 is TGTGCCAGCAGCTCTTACCAAGAGACCCAGTACTTC.

The chain employs TRBV6-5 and TRBJ2-5; the D gene is possibly TRBD1 (6 bases). Germline CDR1 reads MNHEY; CDR2 reads SVGAGI. This CDR3 is built from 13 residues. Trimming cost V 5 bases and J 1 base, with 8 bases left between them. The CDR3 protein is CASSRTVQETQYF. The DNA of the CDR3 is TGTGCCAGCAGTCGGACAGTCCAAGAGACCCAGTACTTC.

The chain links TRBV12-1 to TRBJ2-1; the table's D call, TRBD2, was not checked against the DNA. TRBV12-1 is reported as a pseudogene. The CDR3 runs to 18 residues. The CDR3 DNA reads TGTGCCAGCAGCTTTGAATCTGGAGGCCCGACTAGTAACAATGAGCAGTTCTTC. It is translated as CASSFESGGPTSNNEQFF.

This chain connects TRBV2 to TRBJ2-3, with 9 bases lining up with TRBD2. With V trimmed by 3 bases and J by 5 bases, 9 bases remained unmatched. Per germline, CDR1 SNHLY and CDR2 FYNNEI. The CDR3 totals 16 residues. CDR3 region: CASSDAGGLYGDTQYF. Here the CDR3 DNA reads TGTGCCAGCAGTGATGCGGGGGGGCTTTACGGAGATACGCAGTATTTT.

V and J are TRBV4-2 and TRBJ1-2, with D uncertain. The CDR3 contains 15 residues. Germline V gene sequence: CDR1 LGHNA, CDR2 YNFKEQ. The V and J ends lost 0 bases and 7 bases respectively, with 15 bases between them. The DNA for the CDR3 is TGTGCCAGCAGCCAAGATCGGAGGGTGTTGAGTGGCTACACCTTC. As protein: CASSQDRRVLSGYTF.

V gene TRBV5-1 combines with J gene TRBJ2-5; D not certain. Germline loops: CDR1 SGHRS, CDR2 YFSETQ. The CDR3 consists of 14 residues. Trimming removed 0 bases from V and 5 bases from J, with 11 bases in between. The DNA of the CDR3 is TGCGCCAGCAGCTTGGTGGGTCAAGCGGAGACCCAGTACTTC. This gives the protein CASSLVGQAETQYF.

The genes are TRBV2 and TRBJ1-5, with no clear D. The CDR3 runs 12 residues. Between the trimmed V and J ends, which lost 3 bases and 7 bases, there was a span of 7 bases. Germline V CDR1 and CDR2: SNHLY, FYNNEI. The CDR3 sequence is CASSDSGQPQHF. In DNA form, the CDR3 reads TGTGCCAGCAGTGATTCCGGGCAGCCCCAGCATTTT.

The rearrangement uses TRBV5-8 and TRBJ1-2; 7 bases are shared with TRBD1. V lost 2 bases, J lost 4 bases, and 5 bases stayed unmatched. This CDR3 spans 14 amino acids. From germline, CDR1 is SGHTS and CDR2 YDEGEE. CDR3 region: CASSFSDRAYGYTF. The CDR3 nucleotides are TGTGCCAGCAGCTTCTCAGACAGGGCCTATGGCTACACCTTC.